Following are 8 T cell receptor beta chains from one sample sequenced in a study of cytomegalovirus exposure and HLA in healthy donors. 60 Vbeta and 13 Jbeta primers were used in PCR. The repertoire was sequenced with immunoSEQ multiplex PCR; TCRdb's copy has only in-frame clones and lacks some. The sample has 97,000 or so clones, 70% to 80% seen once. The material sequenced was PBMCs. These receptors were collected from a male donor in good health and CMV-seropositive.

The CDR3 spells CASSLGDRGAEQYF. Written as DNA, the CDR3 is TGCGCCAGCAGCTTGGGGGACAGGGGGGCCGAGCAGTACTTC. The V call is TRBV5-1, the J call TRBJ2-7, with 11 positions matching TRBD1. The CDR3 sequence is 14 residues long. Trimming took 0 bases from V and 6 from J; bases not matched to a gene: 2. Germline V gives CDR1 SGHRS, CDR2 YFSETQ.

The chain couples TRBV18 to TRBJ2-1, with 8 bases aligning to TRBD1. Germline-derived CDR1 and CDR2 are KGHSH and LQKENI. Trimming at V came to 6 bases and at J to 5 bases, leaving 12 bases not matched to a gene. The CDR3 runs to 16 residues. This CDR3 reads CASSTARGPLDNEQFF. In DNA, the CDR3 is TGTGCCAGCTCCACGGCCAGGGGGCCATTGGACAATGAGCAGTTCTTC.

J is TRBJ2-7 and V is TRBV28; 9 bases agree with TRBD1. The CDR3 has 14 amino acids. With V trimmed by 4 bases and J by 5 bases, 6 bases remained unmatched. Germline loops: CDR1 MDHEN, CDR2 SYDVKM. CDR3 in amino acids: CASSSLTGGHEQYF. The CDR3 nucleotides read TGTGCCAGCAGTTCTTTAACAGGGGGCCACGAGCAGTACTTC.

The V and J genes are TRBV6-1 and TRBJ1-5; D not certain. This CDR3 is 14 amino acids long. V was clipped by 8 bases and J by 0 bases, with 11 bases between them. The germline V gene encodes CDR1 MNHNS and CDR2 SASEGT. CDR3 bases: TGTGCCAGCGACCTACGGGATAGCAATCAGCCCCAGCATTTT. This codes for CASDLRDSNQPQHF.

This clone was picked up a small number of times. This chain uses TRBV7-9 with TRBJ1-3; TRBD1 matches 7 bases. Unmatched junction bases numbered 1, after V lost 5 bases and J lost 3 bases. In germline, CDR1 is SEHNR, CDR2 FQNEAQ (reference sequence). This CDR3 region has 13 residues. The CDR3 loop reads CASSPGGGNTIYF. CDR3 nucleotides: TGTGCCAGCAGCCCAGGGGGTGGAAACACCATATATTTT.

The chain joins TRBV5-1 to TRBJ2-1, with 8 nucleotides matching TRBD1. Germline CDR1 reads SGHRS; CDR2 reads YFSETQ. Losses at the gene ends were 2 bases for V and 8 bases for J; bases not matched to a gene: 12. The CDR3 loop spans 16 amino acids. CDR3 coding DNA: TGCGCCAGCAGCTTTTCAGGGGGCTCAGTGGTAGATGAGCAGTTCTTC. Translating gives CASSFSGGSVVDEQFF.

The chain carries TRBV7-3 and TRBJ2-1, with a tentative D call TRBD1 (6 bases). Germline CDR1 reads SGHTA; CDR2 reads FQGTGA. The CDR3 consists of 14 residues. Trimming shortened V by 3 bases and J by 4 bases, and 10 bases separated the two germline ends. The CDR3 sequence is CASSLAGVYNEQFF. The CDR3 DNA reads TGTGCCAGCAGCTTGGCAGGGGTATACAATGAGCAGTTCTTC.

The chain uses TRBV5-1 and TRBJ2-7; D gene unclear. This CDR3 spans 12 amino acids. Trimming took 2 bases from V and 4 from J, leaving 7 bases between them. CDR1 is SGHRS and CDR2 is YFSETQ in the germline V gene. The CDR3 spells CASSFHGYEQYF. The CDR3 coding sequence is TGCGCCAGCAGCTTCCACGGGTACGAGCAGTACTTC. Combining the CDR3 with reference TRBV5-1 and TRBJ2-7 gives the whole variable domain KAGVTQTPRYLIKTRGQQVTLSCSPISGHRSVSWYQQTPGQGLQFLFEYFSETQRNKGNFPGRFSGRQFSNSRSEMNVSTLELGDSALYLCASSFHGYEQYFGPGTRLTVT.